Listed below are T cell receptor beta chains from one sample, sequenced in a study of blood T cell repertoires in COVID-19. Measured with immunoSEQ multiplex PCR; TCRdb has only the in-frame clones, and not every one. The data show a few hundred thousand clones, 85% to 90% seen once. Sequenced: PBMCs or T cells enriched from blood (not recorded which). These receptor sequences come from a woman aged 55-69 years in a cohort exposed to, infected with or recovered from COVID-19 (not recorded which). Each CDR3 is given with its conserved first and last residue. D genes are given only for firm matches. Not every row has a clone size; where given, it reads once, few, many or a size class.

j_call clone_size v_call d_call cdr3_aa cdr3_nt
TRBJ1-4 few TRBV2 TRBD1 CASSRQGVREKLFF TGTGCCAGCAGTCGACAGGGGGTGAGGGAAAAACTGTTTTTT
TRBJ1-1 . TRBV19 . CASSIGGTGVTEAFF TGTGCCAGTAGTATAGGTGGTACGGGGGTCACTGAAGCTTTCTTT
TRBJ2-3 . TRBV7-2 . CASSLVATNTDTQYF TGTGCCAGCAGCTTAGTGGCGACTAACACAGATACGCAGTATTTT
TRBJ2-2 . TRBV9 . CASSPLAGLTTGELFF TGTGCCAGCAGCCCCCTGGCGGGACTTACCACCGGGGAGCTGTTTTTT
TRBJ2-5 . TRBV5-4 TRBD1 CASSRKDRTEETQYF TGTGCCAGCAGCCGAAAGGACAGGACAGAAGAGACCCAGTACTTC
TRBJ1-4 few TRBV18 . CASSPRSGANEKLFF TGTGCCAGCTCACCACGATCAGGGGCTAATGAAAAACTGTTTTTT
TRBJ1-3 . TRBV7-3 . CASSLTQGSGNTIYF TGTGCCAGCAGCTTAACACAGGGCTCTGGAAACACCATATATTTT
TRBJ2-1 . TRBV6-5 TRBD1 CASRLDRGPNEQFF TGTGCCAGCAGATTGGACAGGGGCCCCAATGAGCAGTTCTTC
TRBJ2-5 . TRBV5-4 . CASSLGQGSETQYF TGTGCCAGCAGCTTGGGGCAGGGGAGTGAGACCCAGTACTTC
TRBJ2-2 . TRBV18 . CASSYQEGNTGELFF TGTGCCAGCTCTTACCAGGAGGGAAACACCGGGGAGCTGTTTTTT
TRBJ2-3 . TRBV7-2 . CASSLLSTDTQYF TGTGCCAGCAGCCTACTCAGCACAGATACGCAGTATTTT
TRBJ1-6 . TRBV4-3 TRBD1 CASSQDQGQGVGSPLHF TGCGCCAGCAGCCAAGATCAGGGGCAGGGGGTAGGGTCACCCCTCCACTTT
TRBJ1-1 once TRBV19 . CASSKGGGFTEAFF TGTGCCAGTAGTAAAGGGGGGGGCTTCACTGAAGCTTTCTTT
TRBJ2-1 . TRBV6-6 TRBD1 CASSRRQGVSRNEQFF TGTGCCAGCAGTCGACGACAGGGGGTATCTCGCAATGAGCAGTTCTTC
TRBJ1-6 . TRBV7-2 TRBD1 CASSLAGQGFSYNSPLHF TGTGCCAGCAGCTTAGCGGGACAGGGATTCTCCTATAATTCACCCCTCCACTTT
TRBJ1-5 once TRBV6-4 . CASSELGRGGNQPQHF TGTGCCAGCAGTGAACTAGGGAGGGGAGGCAATCAGCCCCAGCATTTT
TRBJ2-7 . TRBV7-2 . CASSLGSEGPTYEQYF TGTGCCAGCAGCTTAGGATCGGAGGGGCCCACCTACGAGCAGTACTTC
TRBJ1-6 . TRBV5-6 . CASSWGPRGDNSPLHF TGTGCCAGCAGCTGGGGGCCCCGAGGGGATAATTCACCCCTCCACTTT
TRBJ1-2 . TRBV29-1 TRBD1 CSVMTGGAHTF TGCAGCGTTATGACAGGGGGCGCACACACCTTC
TRBJ2-7 once TRBV7-2 . CASSFRASAYEQYF TGTGCCAGCAGCTTTAGGGCTAGCGCCTACGAGCAGTACTTC
TRBJ2-7 . TRBV30 . CAWRAHRYEQYF TGTGCCTGGAGGGCCCACAGGTACGAGCAGTACTTC
TRBJ2-3 . TRBV7-3 . CASSLRAGEPDTQYF TGTGCCAGCAGCTTAAGGGCCGGGGAGCCAGATACGCAGTATTTT
TRBJ1-5 . TRBV28 . CASSFEGSNQPQHF TGTGCCAGCAGTTTTGAGGGTAGCAATCAGCCCCAGCATTTT
TRBJ2-1 . TRBV2 . CASSDRTPNEQFF TGTGCCAGCAGTGATCGGACTCCCAATGAGCAGTTCTTC
TRBJ2-7 once TRBV5-4 . CASSLGGRTSYEQYF TGTGCCAGCAGCTTGGGGGGGCGGACCTCCTACGAGCAGTACTTC
TRBJ1-1 few TRBV27 . CASSSQENTEAFF TGTGCCAGCAGTTCCCAGGAAAACACTGAAGCTTTCTTT
TRBJ2-3 . TRBV5-6 . CASSFNRETDTQYF TGTGCCAGCAGCTTTAACAGGGAAACAGATACGCAGTATTTT
TRBJ2-1 . TRBV5-1 . CASSSTGTTYNEQFF TGCGCCAGCAGCTCAACCGGGACAACGTACAATGAGCAGTTCTTC
TRBJ1-5 . TRBV6-1 . CASSEGLVYSNQPQHF TGTGCCAGCAGTGAAGGGCTGGTTTATAGCAATCAGCCCCAGCATTTT